A single sample is the source of the 19 T cell receptor beta chains below, sequenced in a study of PD-1 blockade in classical Hodgkin lymphoma. Time point denoted: cycle 4 day 1 (C4D1), after 6 weeks of nivolumab. Brentuximab vedotin exposure varied among the patients, all of whom had relapsed after autologous stem cell transplantation. Applied to thawed PBMCs, magnetic negative selection was the method used to isolate CD8+ T cells. The data were produced by immunoSEQ multiplex PCR, yet TCRdb's version contains in-frame clones alone and is incomplete. The sample shows about 19,000 clones, 88% of them seen only once. The sequencing here drew on CD8+ T cells from blood, taken before the fourth cycle of nivolumab. The receptors originated from a human donor with classical Hodgkin lymphoma.

V and J are TRBV19 and TRBJ2-1, with 11 positions matching TRBD2. This CDR3 has 14 residues. V gave up 6 bases and J gave up 6 bases; unmatched junction bases: 4. CDR1 LNHDA and CDR2 SQIVND come from the germline V gene (reference sequence). The CDR3 spells CASSVLAGVNEQFF. CDR3 DNA: TGTGCCAGTAGCGTACTAGCGGGAGTCAATGAGCAGTTCTTC.

This clone appeared a single time. The chain joins TRBV2 to TRBJ1-2, with D unclear. The CDR3 length is 16 residues. Germline CDR1 is SNHLY and CDR2 is FYNNEI. V gave up 5 bases and J gave up 2 bases, with 18 bases separating them. The CDR3 is CASSRKSVGSNYGYTF. CDR3 sequence (DNA): TGTGCCAGCAGTCGGAAGTCAGTAGGATCCAACTATGGCTACACCTTC.

The V and J genes are TRBV14 and TRBJ2-5; possibly TRBD2 for D (6 bases). This CDR3 region has 18 residues. Trimming stripped 6 bases from V and 4 bases from J, with 27 bases between. Germline CDR1 and CDR2: SGHDN and FVKESK. The CDR3: CASSPRLWDSPWRETQYF. CDR3 nucleotide sequence: TGTGCCAGCAGTCCACGGTTATGGGACTCCCCCTGGAGAGAGACCCAGTACTTC. The complete variable domain, with remaining parts taken from reference TRBV14 and TRBJ2-5, reads EAGVTQFPSHSVIEKGQTVTLRCDPISGHDNLYWYRRVMGKEIKFLLHFVKESKQDESGMPNNRFLAERTGGTYSTLKVQPAELEDSGVYFCASSPRLWDSPWRETQYFGPGTRLLVL.

CDR3 in DNA: TGTGCCAGCAGTCCCCGGCGCATCTACGAGCAGTACTTC. Translating it yields CASSPRRIYEQYF. This chain joins TRBV27 and TRBJ2-7; D unclear. V was clipped by 5 bases and J by 3 bases, with 11 bases between them. The CDR3 contains 13 residues. The germline gives CDR1 MNHEY, CDR2 SMNVEV (reference sequence).

The V gene is TRBV7-9, the J gene TRBJ1-1; D is unresolved. Trimming took off 2 bases at V and 8 bases at J, with 9 bases between the two ends. The CDR3 covers 12 residues. Germline assignment: CDR1 SEHNR and CDR2 FQNEAQ (reference sequence). The CDR3 nucleotides read TGTGCCAGCAGCTTAAGCCTCTTCGAAGCTTTCTTT. Amino acids: CASSLSLFEAFF.

The chain uses TRBV29-1 and TRBJ2-1; D is perhaps TRBD1 (5 bases). The CDR3 runs to 15 residues. CDR1 is SQVTM, CDR2 ANQGSEA, per germline. Trimming took off 4 bases at V and 4 bases at J, with 17 bases between the two ends. The CDR3 coding sequence is TGCAGCGTTGGGGGCCGGTCAAGAATATACAATGAGCAGTTCTTC. Its protein is CSVGGRSRIYNEQFF.

The chain combines TRBV28 with TRBJ2-3, with 7 bases identical to TRBD2. Trimming took 5 bases from V and 3 from J; bases not matched to a gene: 8. Germline assignment: CDR1 MDHEN and CDR2 SYDVKM. The CDR3 sequence is 15 residues long. The CDR3 loop reads CASSPWAGATDTQYF. CDR3 nucleotides: TGTGCCAGCAGTCCGTGGGCGGGAGCGACAGATACGCAGTATTTT.

This clone was detected only a few times. The chain recombines TRBV27 with TRBJ1-5; D might be TRBD1 (6 bases). The CDR3 runs to 15 residues. CDR1 and CDR2 from the germline V gene are MNHEY and SMNVEV (reference sequence). V was clipped by 2 bases and J by 2 bases, with 10 bases between them. Here the CDR3 reads CASSLTRQGNQPQHF. CDR3 coding DNA: TGTGCCAGCAGTTTAACCCGACAGGGCAATCAGCCCCAGCATTTT.

This chain joins TRBV27 and TRBJ2-1; the D call may be TRBD1 or TRBD2 (5 bases each). Germline CDR1 MNHEY, CDR2 SMNVEV (reference sequence). V was shortened by 1 base and J by 10 bases, with 11 bases between the two germline ends. The CDR3 has 13 residues. This chain's CDR3 is CASSLLLGVEQFF. For the CDR3, the DNA is TGTGCCAGCAGTTTATTGCTGGGGGTCGAGCAGTTCTTC.

J is TRBJ2-7 and V is TRBV5-1, with D unresolved. V lost 0 bases and J lost 7, with 11 bases in between. Per germline, CDR1 SGHRS and CDR2 YFSETQ. The CDR3 covers 13 residues. DNA of the CDR3: TGCGCCAGCAGCTTGGACCTGAGATGGGAGCAGTACTTC. Amino acids: CASSLDLRWEQYF.

The chain has TRBV6-5 and TRBJ1-1; D unresolved. This CDR3 has 13 amino acids. Trimming pared 2 bases from V and 2 bases from J, leaving 6 bases between. Germline CDR1 MNHEY, CDR2 SVGAGI. The CDR3 region is CASSYPGNTEAFF. Written as DNA, the CDR3 is TGTGCCAGCAGTTACCCAGGAAACACTGAAGCTTTCTTT.

The chain carries TRBV5-6 and TRBJ1-5; tentative D call: TRBD1 (5 bases). Germline lookup yields CDR1 SGHDT and CDR2 YYEEEE. The CDR3 is 14 amino acids. The V end was cut by 4 bases, the J end by 6 bases, with 14 bases between. The CDR3 here is CASSPGVGAQPQHF. The CDR3 DNA follows: TGTGCCAGCAGCCCGGGGGTAGGGGCTCAGCCCCAGCATTTT.

The J gene is TRBJ2-3, the V gene TRBV4-1; D is undetermined. The V end was cut by 0 bases, the J end by 0 bases, with 7 bases between. The CDR3 extends over 15 amino acids. CDR1 and CDR2 from the germline V gene are MGHRA and YSYEKL. CDR3 DNA sequence: TGCGCCAGCAGCCAAGAAGTAGTTAGCACAGATACGCAGTATTTT. It codes for CASSQEVVSTDTQYF.

The chain joins TRBV5-4 to TRBJ2-7; a possible D gene is TRBD2 (6 bases). Trimming took 2 bases from V and 2 from J, leaving 11 bases between them. The CDR3 loop spans 14 amino acids. Germline V gene lookup returns CDR1 SGHNT and CDR2 YYREEE (reference sequence). The CDR3 loop reads CASSFGLSTYEQYF. The CDR3 bases are TGTGCCAGCAGCTTCGGACTATCAACCTACGAGCAGTACTTC.

V and J are TRBV6-5 and TRBJ2-1; 9 bases fit TRBD2. This CDR3 is 16 amino acids long. V trimming: 0 bases; J trimming: 4 bases; junction bases outside the gene matches: 4. Germline V gives CDR1 MNHEY, CDR2 SVGAGI. DNA for the CDR3: TGTGCCAGCAGTTACTCGGCTAGCGGGAATTACAATGAGCAGTTCTTC. Translating it yields CASSYSASGNYNEQFF.

The V gene is TRBV2, the J gene TRBJ2-1, with a weak D call TRBD2 (5 bases). The CDR3 loop spans 15 amino acids. CDR1 is SNHLY, CDR2 FYNNEI, per germline. Trimming left V 1 base short and J 0 bases short, with 7 bases between. This CDR3 is CASSEGGYSYNEQFF. CDR3 nucleotides: TGTGCCAGCAGTGAAGGCGGGTACTCCTACAATGAGCAGTTCTTC.

The CDR3 loop reads CASSLGTGVSYEQYF. The CDR3 DNA reads TGTGCCAGCAGCTTAGGGACAGGGGTCTCCTACGAGCAGTACTTC. The chain carries TRBV7-9 and TRBJ2-7; 9 nucleotides line up with TRBD1. Germline assignment: CDR1 SEHNR and CDR2 FQNEAQ (reference sequence). V trimming: 1 base; J trimming: 0 bases; junction bases outside the gene matches: 1. This CDR3 has 15 amino acids.

This clone was seen a few times. The chain has TRBV10-2 and TRBJ2-7; D is undetermined. CDR1 and CDR2 from the germline V gene are WSHSY and SAAADI. CDR3 size: 13 residues. V lost 2 bases to trimming and J lost 5 bases, with 10 bases between them. CDR3 in DNA: TGCGCCAGCAGTGAGCGGCGTTTGGACGAGCAGTACTTC. This sequence encodes CASSERRLDEQYF.

The chain is built from TRBV30 and TRBJ1-2, with a weak D call TRBD1 (6 bases). The germline gives CDR1 GTSNPN, CDR2 SVGIG (reference sequence). This CDR3 is built from 13 residues. With 5 bases removed from V and 6 bases from J, the gap between germline ends came to 16 bases. CDR3: CAWLKQGRNGYTF. CDR3 sequence (DNA): TGTGCCTGGTTGAAACAGGGAAGGAATGGCTACACCTTC.